This T cell receptor (beta chain) was sequenced in a study of OX40 agonist ivuxolimab in advanced cancers. Study details: Patients received the agonistic anti-OX40 (CD134) antibody ivuxolimab. Ivuxolimab doses were 0.01, 0.1, 0.3, 1.5, 3 or 10 mg/kg every 2 weeks. Hepatocellular carcinoma, melanoma, renal cell or head and neck cancer affected the dose-escalation patients. Points from the study as a whole: Dosing at 0.1 to 3.0 mg/kg was accompanied by clonal expansion of CD4+ and CD8+ blood T cells by week 6.

Sequenced by immunoSEQ multiplex PCR; TCRdb stores in-frame clones only, minus some. The sample lists 65,000 to 80,000 clones; around 90% were seen once. The length of the CDR3 is 16 residues. Germline values: CDR1 SGDLS, CDR2 YYNGEE. Trimming cost V 0 bases and J 2 bases, with 13 bases left between them. In the case of this clone: Antigen: not known.

The V and J genes are TRBV9 and TRBJ2-3, with a possible D match to TRBD2 (6 bases). This TCR was recovered from an adult with an advanced solid tumor such as melanoma, head and neck, liver or kidney cancer. The sample was CD4+ or CD8+ T cells sorted from blood, taken in a trial of the OX40 agonist ivuxolimab. The CDR3 is CASSVATGEPTDTQYF. The CDR3 DNA reads TGTGCCAGCAGCGTAGCTACGGGAGAGCCCACAGATACGCAGTATTTT.